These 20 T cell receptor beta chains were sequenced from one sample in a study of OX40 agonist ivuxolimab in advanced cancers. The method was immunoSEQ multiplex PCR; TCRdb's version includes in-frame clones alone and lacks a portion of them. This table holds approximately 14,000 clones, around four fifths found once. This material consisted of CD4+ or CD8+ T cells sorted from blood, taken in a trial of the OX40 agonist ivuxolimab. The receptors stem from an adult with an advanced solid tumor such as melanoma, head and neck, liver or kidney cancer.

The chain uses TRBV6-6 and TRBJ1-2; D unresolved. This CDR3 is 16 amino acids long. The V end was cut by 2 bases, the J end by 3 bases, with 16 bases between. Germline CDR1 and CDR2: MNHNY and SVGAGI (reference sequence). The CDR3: CASSYPPGRSDYGYTF. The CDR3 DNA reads TGTGCCAGCAGTTACCCACCGGGGAGATCGGACTATGGCTACACCTTC.

The CDR3 DNA reads TGCGCCAGCAGCTTGGTCACAGGGGGAGCCTACGAGCAGTACTTC. It yields the protein CASSLVTGGAYEQYF. The chain combines TRBV5-1 with TRBJ2-7; 8 positions match TRBD1. This CDR3 comprises 15 residues. Trimming at V came to 0 bases and at J to 2 bases, leaving 4 bases not matched to a gene. Germline assignment: CDR1 SGHRS and CDR2 YFSETQ.

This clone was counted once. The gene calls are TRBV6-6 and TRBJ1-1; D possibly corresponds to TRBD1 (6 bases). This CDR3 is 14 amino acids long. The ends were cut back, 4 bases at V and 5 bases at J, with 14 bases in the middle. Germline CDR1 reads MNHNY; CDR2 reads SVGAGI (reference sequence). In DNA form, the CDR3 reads TGTGCCAGCAGTTCCTTGGGGGCCGGAACTGAAGCTTTCTTT. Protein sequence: CASSSLGAGTEAFF.

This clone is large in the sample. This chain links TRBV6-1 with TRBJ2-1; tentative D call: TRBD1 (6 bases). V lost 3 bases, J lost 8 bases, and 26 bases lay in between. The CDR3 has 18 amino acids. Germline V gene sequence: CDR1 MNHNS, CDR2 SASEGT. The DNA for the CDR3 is TGTGCCAGCAGTGATGCCTCGGACAGCCTATTCAATATGTATGAGCAGTTCTTC. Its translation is CASSDASDSLFNMYEQFF.

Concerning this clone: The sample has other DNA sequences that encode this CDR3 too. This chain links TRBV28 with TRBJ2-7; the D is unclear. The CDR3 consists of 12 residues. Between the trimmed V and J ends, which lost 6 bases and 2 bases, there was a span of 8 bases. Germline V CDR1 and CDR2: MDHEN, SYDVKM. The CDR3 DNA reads TGTGCCAGCAGCTTCAGTCCCTACGAGCAGTACTTC. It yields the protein CASSFSPYEQYF.

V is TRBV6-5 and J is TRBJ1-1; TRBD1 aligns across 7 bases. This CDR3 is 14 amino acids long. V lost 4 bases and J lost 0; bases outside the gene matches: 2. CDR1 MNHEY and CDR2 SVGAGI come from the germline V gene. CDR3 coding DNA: TGTGCCAGCAGTTCGGGACAGTTGAACACTGAAGCTTTCTTT. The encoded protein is CASSSGQLNTEAFF.

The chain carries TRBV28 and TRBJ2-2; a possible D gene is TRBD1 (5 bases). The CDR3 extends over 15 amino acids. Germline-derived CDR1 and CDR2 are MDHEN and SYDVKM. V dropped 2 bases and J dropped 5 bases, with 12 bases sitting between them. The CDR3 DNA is TGTGCCAGCAGTTTAAACAGGATGGGGACCGGGGAGCTGTTTTTT. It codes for CASSLNRMGTGELFF.

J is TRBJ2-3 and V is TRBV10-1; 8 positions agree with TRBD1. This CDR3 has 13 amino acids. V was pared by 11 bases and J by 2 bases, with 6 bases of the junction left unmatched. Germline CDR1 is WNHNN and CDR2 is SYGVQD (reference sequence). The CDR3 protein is CAGQGCNTDTQYF. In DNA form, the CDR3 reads TGCGCCGGACAGGGATGTAACACAGATACGCAGTATTTT.

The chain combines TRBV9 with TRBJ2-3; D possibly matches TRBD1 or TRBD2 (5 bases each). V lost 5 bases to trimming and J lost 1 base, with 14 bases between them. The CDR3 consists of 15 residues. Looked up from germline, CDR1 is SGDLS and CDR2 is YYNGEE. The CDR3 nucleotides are TGTGCCAGCAGGGCCGGGACGGCCCGCACAGATACGCAGTATTTT. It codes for CASRAGTARTDTQYF.

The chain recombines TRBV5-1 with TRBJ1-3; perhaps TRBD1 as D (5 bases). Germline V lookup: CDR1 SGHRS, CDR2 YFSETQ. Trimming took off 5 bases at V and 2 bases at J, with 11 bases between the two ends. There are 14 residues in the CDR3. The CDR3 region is CASSPREPGNTIYF. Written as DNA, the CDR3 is TGCGCCAGCAGTCCCAGGGAGCCTGGAAACACCATATATTTT.

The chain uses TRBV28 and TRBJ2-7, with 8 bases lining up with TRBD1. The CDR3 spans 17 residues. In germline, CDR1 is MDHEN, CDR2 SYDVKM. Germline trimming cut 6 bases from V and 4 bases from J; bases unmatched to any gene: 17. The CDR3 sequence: CASSPGAATGGWYEQYF. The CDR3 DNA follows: TGTGCCAGCAGCCCTGGGGCAGCTACAGGGGGGTGGTACGAGCAGTACTTC.

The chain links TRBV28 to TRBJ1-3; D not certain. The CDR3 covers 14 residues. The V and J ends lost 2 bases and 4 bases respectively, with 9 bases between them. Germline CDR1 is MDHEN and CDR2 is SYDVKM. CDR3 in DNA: TGTGCCAGCAGTTTAGGAAGGAGAGGAAACACCATATATTTT. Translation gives CASSLGRRGNTIYF.

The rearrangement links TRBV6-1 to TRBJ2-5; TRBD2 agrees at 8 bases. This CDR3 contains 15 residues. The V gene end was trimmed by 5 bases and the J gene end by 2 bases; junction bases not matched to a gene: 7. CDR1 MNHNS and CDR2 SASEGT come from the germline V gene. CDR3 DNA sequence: TGTGCCAGCAGTCCCCTCCGGGAGGGACAAGAGACCCAGTACTTC. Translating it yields CASSPLREGQETQYF.

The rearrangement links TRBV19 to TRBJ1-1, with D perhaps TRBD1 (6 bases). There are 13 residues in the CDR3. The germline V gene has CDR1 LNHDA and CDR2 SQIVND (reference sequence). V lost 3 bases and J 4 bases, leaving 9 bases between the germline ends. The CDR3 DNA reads TGTGCCAGTAGTATCCAGGGGTTCACTGAAGCTTTCTTT. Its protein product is CASSIQGFTEAFF.

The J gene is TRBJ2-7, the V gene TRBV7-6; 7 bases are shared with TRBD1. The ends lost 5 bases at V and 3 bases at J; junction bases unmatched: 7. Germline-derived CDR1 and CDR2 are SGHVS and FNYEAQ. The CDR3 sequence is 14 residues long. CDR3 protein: CASSHRGLVYEQYF. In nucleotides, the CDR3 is TGTGCCAGCAGCCATAGGGGGCTCGTCTACGAGCAGTACTTC. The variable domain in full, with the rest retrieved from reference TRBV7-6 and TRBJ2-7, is GAGVSQSPRYKVTKRGQDVALRCDPISGHVSLYWYRQALGQGPEFLTYFNYEAQQDKSGLPNDRFSAERPEGSISTLTIQRTEQRDSAMYRCASSHRGLVYEQYFGPGTRLTVT.

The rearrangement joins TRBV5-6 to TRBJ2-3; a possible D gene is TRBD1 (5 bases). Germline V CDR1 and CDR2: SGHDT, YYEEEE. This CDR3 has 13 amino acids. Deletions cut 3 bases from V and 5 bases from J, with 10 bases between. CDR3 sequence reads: CASSSGYRDTQYF. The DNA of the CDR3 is TGTGCCAGCAGCTCAGGGTATAGAGATACGCAGTATTTT.

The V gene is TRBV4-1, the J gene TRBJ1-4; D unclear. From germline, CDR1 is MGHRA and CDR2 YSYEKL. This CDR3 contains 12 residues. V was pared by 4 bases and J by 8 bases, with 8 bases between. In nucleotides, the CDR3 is TGCGCCAGCAGCCGGAGCCGCGAAAAACTGTTTTTT. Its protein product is CASSRSREKLFF.

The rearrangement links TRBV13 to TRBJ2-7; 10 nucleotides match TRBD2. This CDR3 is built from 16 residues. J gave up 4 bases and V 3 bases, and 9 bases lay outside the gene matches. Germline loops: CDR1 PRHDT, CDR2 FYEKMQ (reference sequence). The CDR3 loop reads CASSFKAGGRGYEQYF. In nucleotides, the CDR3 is TGTGCCAGCAGCTTCAAAGCGGGAGGGCGTGGGTACGAGCAGTACTTC.

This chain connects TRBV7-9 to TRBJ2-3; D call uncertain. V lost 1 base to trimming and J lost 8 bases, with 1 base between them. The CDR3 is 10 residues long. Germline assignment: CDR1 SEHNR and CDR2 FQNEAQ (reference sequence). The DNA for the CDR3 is TGTGCCAGCAGCTTAGGTACGCAGTATTTT. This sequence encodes CASSLGTQYF.

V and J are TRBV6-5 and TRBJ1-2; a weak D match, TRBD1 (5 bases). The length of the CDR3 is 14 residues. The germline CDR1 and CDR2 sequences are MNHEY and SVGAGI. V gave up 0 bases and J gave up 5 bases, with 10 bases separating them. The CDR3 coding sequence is TGTGCCAGCAGTTACTCGATGGGGGGGTATGGCTACACCTTC. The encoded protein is CASSYSMGGYGYTF.